The rows below give T cell receptor beta chains drawn from one sample of a study of OX40 agonist ivuxolimab in advanced cancers. Produced via immunoSEQ multiplex PCR; TCRdb's table is partial and in-frame only. The sample shows about 62,000 clones, around 79% of them seen only once. The starting material was CD4+ or CD8+ T cells sorted from blood, obtained in a trial of the OX40 agonist ivuxolimab. These receptors were obtained from an adult with an advanced solid tumor such as melanoma, head and neck, liver or kidney cancer. Each CDR3 is given with its conserved first and last residue. The listing skips clone size in some rows; elsewhere it reads once, few, many or a size class.

cdr3_length	clone_size	v_call	j_call	cdr3_aa
13	NA	TRBV6-5	TRBJ1-5	CASSYEGGQPQHF
13	NA	TRBV27	TRBJ2-1	CASSLFLGAGQFF
13	few	TRBV29-1	TRBJ2-3	CSVDTSYSGTQYF
18	NA	TRBV14	TRBJ2-1	CASSPGLAGGPGGFEQFF
13	NA	TRBV7-7	TRBJ2-1	CASSLAGVNEQFF
13	NA	TRBV6-6	TRBJ1-2	CASSRQGHYGYTF
15	once	TRBV6-1	TRBJ2-7	CASSEAPGIPYEQYF
12	NA	TRBV19	TRBJ1-6	CASMRDNSPLHF
13	NA	TRBV9	TRBJ1-1	CASTAEGSTEAFF
15	NA	TRBV13	TRBJ2-7	CASSTRTGDDYEQYF
14	NA	TRBV6-6	TRBJ2-1	CASSSGTWGDEQFF
15	NA	TRBV4-1	TRBJ2-1	CASSQERSVPGSEFF
15	NA	TRBV5-1	TRBJ2-6	CASSLGGSGANVLTF
16	NA	TRBV7-6	TRBJ2-1	CASSLEGAGYYNEQFF
14	NA	TRBV4-1	TRBJ1-1	CASSQEGGYSEAFF
14	NA	TRBV7-6	TRBJ1-2	CASSLPGPQAGYTF
16	few	TRBV9	TRBJ2-1	CASSDAGSGASAEQFF
15	NA	TRBV7-9	TRBJ1-5	CASSFGAGVNQPQHF
12	NA	TRBV2	TRBJ2-1	CASSTRTSGMFF
14	NA	TRBV30	TRBJ1-1	CAWRYNTPNTEAFF
12	NA	TRBV4-1	TRBJ1-1	CASSQDLIEAFF
14	NA	TRBV15	TRBJ2-2	CATSRVRDTGELFF
12	NA	TRBV11-2	NA	CASSWTIYEQYF
16	few	TRBV28	TRBJ2-6	CASSDAGLSGANVLTF
13	few	TRBV7-3	TRBJ2-5	CASSPGAQETQYF
13	many	TRBV5-4	TRBJ2-7	CASSLTGSDEQYF
16	NA	TRBV6-5	TRBJ2-1	CASSYSTRGGRGEQFF
16	NA	TRBV7-8	TRBJ2-1	CASTPAGGIAYNEQFF
15	few	TRBV9	TRBJ2-7	CASSVGDGRLYEQYF
15	NA	TRBV27	TRBJ1-5	CASSLYPDGNQPQHF
15	NA	TRBV4-1	TRBJ2-1	CASSQDQQGYNEQFF
11	NA	TRBV11-2	TRBJ2-1	CASRYYNEQFF